The rows below give T cell receptor beta chains drawn from one sample of a study of T cells after posttransplantation cyclophosphamide. Clones were read by immunoSEQ multiplex PCR, and TCRdb kept only the in-frame ones, dropping some. The sample yields over 35,000 clones, without any singletons. The sequenced sample consisted of PBMCs. Every receptor here comes from a middle-aged man in good health, CMV-negative, and a related stem cell transplant donor. CDR3s include the opening cysteine and the closing phenylalanine or tryptophan. The D gene is left open where the match is weak. Rows may omit the clone size; those that give it use once, few, many or a size class.

>TRBJ2-1|TRBV11-2|few|.
TGTGCCAGCAGCCAGGGGAGGGTAAATGAGCAGTTCTTC
CASSQGRVNEQFF
>TRBJ2-1|TRBV30|.|TRBD2
TGTGCCTGGAGTGTACCACTAGCGAGCTCCTACAATGAGCAGTTCTTC
CAWSVPLASSYNEQFF
>TRBJ1-3|TRBV7-9|many|.
TGTGCCAGCAGCTTATCCGGGGGAACTGGAAACACCATATATTTT
CASSLSGGTGNTIYF
>TRBJ2-7|TRBV6-1|many|.
TGTGCCAGCCGCGGGGCCTACGAGCAGTACTTC
CASRGAYEQYF
>TRBJ2-5|TRBV7-9|few|TRBD2
TGTGCCAGCAGCTCGACCGGGACTAGGGGGGAGACCCAGTACTTC
CASSSTGTRGETQYF
>TRBJ1-6|TRBV7-3|many|.
TGTGCCAGCAGCTTAATGCCGGACAGCAATTCACCCCTCCACTTT
CASSLMPDSNSPLHF
>TRBJ2-1|TRBV18|.|.
TGTGCCAGCTCACCAGACTCAATCTCCTACAATGAGCAGTTCTTC
CASSPDSISYNEQFF
>TRBJ2-4|TRBV15|few|TRBD2
TGTGCCACCAGCAGAGAAACCGGGACTAGCTTAAACATTCAGTACTTC
CATSRETGTSLNIQYF
>TRBJ1-5|TRBV9|many|TRBD1
TGTGCCAGCAGCGCCCTCGTAGATAGTGACAGGGGAGAGAATCAGCCCCAGCATTTT
CASSALVDSDRGENQPQHF
>TRBJ1-1|TRBV21-1|many|.
TGTGCCAGCAGCAAAGTGGACAGGGGGCGGATGAACACTGAAGCTTTCTTT
CASSKVDRGRMNTEAFF
>TRBJ1-1|TRBV29-1|many|TRBD1
TGCAGCGCTAAACAGGGGATGTTTAACACTGAAGCTTTCTTT
CSAKQGMFNTEAFF
>TRBJ1-4|TRBV6-5|.|.
TGTGCCAGCAGTTACGAGATGGCTTTTTCGGGAAAACTGTTTTTT
CASSYEMAFSGKLFF
>TRBJ1-4|TRBV10-3|many|TRBD1
TGTGCCATCAGTGACCCCCCGGGACAGGGGTCTGAAAAACTGTTTTTT
CAISDPPGQGSEKLFF
>TRBJ2-1|TRBV6-1|many|.
TGTGCCAGCAGTAACCGGGTCCACAATGAGCAGTTCTTC
CASSNRVHNEQFF
>TRBJ2-2|TRBV18|.|TRBD1
TGTGCCAGCTCACCAATCAGGGGGCCCGGGGAGCTGTTTTTT
CASSPIRGPGELFF
>TRBJ2-5|TRBV19|many|TRBD1
TGTGCCAGTAGGGACAGGGCGAGGGCAGGGACCCAGTACTTC
CASRDRARAGTQYF